The T cell receptor beta chain described here comes from a study of cytomegalovirus exposure and HLA in healthy donors. Overall study findings and caveats: As a later analysis revealed, the rate of TCR association differed by HLA locus, with DRB1 most and HLA-C fewest. Earlier results showed most TCR beta V segments being productive about 90% or about 30% of the time. In a later analysis, HLA-associated TCR beta chains were more clonally expanded than equally common others.

Primers for the PCR totalled 60 Vbeta and 13 Jbeta. TCRdb's table, derived via immunoSEQ multiplex PCR, lists solely in-frame clones and lacks some. Found here are around 150,000 clones, roughly 80% of them singletons; the top ten hold around 1.5%. This clone was seen a single time. Antigen: not known. The length of the CDR3 is 15 residues. After removal of 2 bases from V and 2 bases from J, the junction contained 3 bases not matched to a gene. Germline CDR1 and CDR2: SGHTA and FQGNSA. Material: PBMCs. This rearrangement joins TRBV7-2 to TRBJ2-7, with 10 bases identical to TRBD1. This receptor was identified in a man aged 18 to 30 in good health and CMV-seronegative. CDR3 region: CASSLMGQGPYEQYF. The CDR3 DNA is TGTGCCAGCAGCTTAATGGGACAGGGGCCCTACGAGCAGTACTTC. Together with reference TRBV7-2 and TRBJ2-7, the CDR3 gives the full variable domain: GAGVSQSPSNKVTEKGKDVELRCDPISGHTALYWYRQSLGQGLEFLIYFQGNSAPDKSGLPSDRFSAERTGGSVSTLTIQRTQQEDSAVYLCASSLMGQGPYEQYFGPGTRLTVT.